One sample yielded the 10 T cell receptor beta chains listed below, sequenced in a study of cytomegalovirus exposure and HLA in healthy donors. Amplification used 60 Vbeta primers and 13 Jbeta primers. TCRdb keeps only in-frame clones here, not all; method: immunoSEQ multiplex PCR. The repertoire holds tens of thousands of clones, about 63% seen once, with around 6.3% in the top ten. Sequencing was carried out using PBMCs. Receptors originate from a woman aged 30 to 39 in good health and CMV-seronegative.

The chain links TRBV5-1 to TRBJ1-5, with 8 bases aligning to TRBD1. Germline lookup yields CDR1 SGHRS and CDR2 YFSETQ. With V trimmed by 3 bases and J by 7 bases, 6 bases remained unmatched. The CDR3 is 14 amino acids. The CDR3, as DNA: TGCGCCAGCAGCTCCGACAGGGGAGGCCAGCCCCAGCATTTT. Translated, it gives CASSSDRGGQPQHF.

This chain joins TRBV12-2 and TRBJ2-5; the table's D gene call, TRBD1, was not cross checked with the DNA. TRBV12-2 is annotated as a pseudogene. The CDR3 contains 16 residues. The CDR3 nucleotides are TGTGCAAACGGCCAGGGAAGGCGAACAATCCAAGAGACCCAGTACTTC. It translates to CANGQGRRTIQETQYF.

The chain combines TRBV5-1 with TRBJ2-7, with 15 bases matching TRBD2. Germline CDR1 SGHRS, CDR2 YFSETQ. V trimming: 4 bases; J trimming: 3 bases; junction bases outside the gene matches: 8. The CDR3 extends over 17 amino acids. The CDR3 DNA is TGCGCCAGCAGCCCCGGGACTAGCGGGAGGATCAACTACGAGCAGTACTTC. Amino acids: CASSPGTSGRINYEQYF. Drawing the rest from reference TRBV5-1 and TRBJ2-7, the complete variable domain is KAGVTQTPRYLIKTRGQQVTLSCSPISGHRSVSWYQQTPGQGLQFLFEYFSETQRNKGNFPGRFSGRQFSNSRSEMNVSTLELGDSALYLCASSPGTSGRINYEQYFGPGTRLTVT.

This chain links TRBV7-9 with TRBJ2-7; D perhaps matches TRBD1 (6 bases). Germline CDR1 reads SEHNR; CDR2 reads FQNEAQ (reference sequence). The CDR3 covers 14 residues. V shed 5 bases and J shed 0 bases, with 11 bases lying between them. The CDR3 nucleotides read TGTGCCAGCAGCCTGACAGGACTCTCCTACGAGCAGTACTTC. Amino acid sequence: CASSLTGLSYEQYF.

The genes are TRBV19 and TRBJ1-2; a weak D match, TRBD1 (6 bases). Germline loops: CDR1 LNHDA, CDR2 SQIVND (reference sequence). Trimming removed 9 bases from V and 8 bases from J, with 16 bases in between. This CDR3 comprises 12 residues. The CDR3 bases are TGTGCCAGCCGGGACAACCTGTCAGGCTACACCTTC. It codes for CASRDNLSGYTF.

The CDR3: CASSLTGRANEKLFF. DNA for the CDR3: TGTGCCAGCAGCTTAACAGGGAGGGCTAATGAAAAACTGTTTTTT. This chain joins TRBV5-4 and TRBJ1-4; possibly TRBD1 for D (6 bases). V gave up 2 bases and J gave up 3 bases, with 11 bases separating them. The CDR3 length is 15 residues. Germline lookup yields CDR1 SGHNT and CDR2 YYREEE (reference sequence).

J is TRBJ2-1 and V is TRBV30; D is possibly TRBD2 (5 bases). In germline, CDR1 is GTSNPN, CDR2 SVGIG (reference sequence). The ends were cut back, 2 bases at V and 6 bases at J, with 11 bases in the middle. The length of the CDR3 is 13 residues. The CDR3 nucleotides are TGTGCCTGGAGTCGAGGGAGTAGCAATGAGCAGTTCTTC. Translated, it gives CAWSRGSSNEQFF.

In DNA, the CDR3 is TGTGCCAGCAGTCCGGCCGGGGCTAATGAAAAACTGTTTTTT. This sequence encodes CASSPAGANEKLFF. The chain couples TRBV28 to TRBJ1-4; no definite D call. V was pared by 5 bases and J by 3 bases, with 10 bases between. In germline, CDR1 is MDHEN, CDR2 SYDVKM. The CDR3 is 14 amino acids.

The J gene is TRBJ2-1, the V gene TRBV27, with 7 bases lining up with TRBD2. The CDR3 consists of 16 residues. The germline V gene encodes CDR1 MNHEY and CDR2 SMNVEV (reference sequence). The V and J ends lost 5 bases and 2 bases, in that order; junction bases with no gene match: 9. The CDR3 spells CASSQIAGSTYNEQFF. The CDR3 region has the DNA TGTGCCAGCAGTCAGATAGCGGGTTCGACCTACAATGAGCAGTTCTTC.

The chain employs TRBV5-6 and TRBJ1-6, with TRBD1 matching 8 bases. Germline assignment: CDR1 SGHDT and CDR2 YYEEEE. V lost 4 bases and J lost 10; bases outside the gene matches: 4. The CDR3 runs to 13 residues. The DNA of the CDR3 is TGTGCCAGCAGCGGGACAGGACTGTCACCCCTCCACTTT. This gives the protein CASSGTGLSPLHF. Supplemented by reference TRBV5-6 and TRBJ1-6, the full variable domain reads DAGVTQSPTHLIKTRGQQVTLRCSPKSGHDTVSWYQQALGQGPQFIFQYYEEEERQRGNFPDRFSGHQFPNYSSELNVNALLLGDSALYLCASSGTGLSPLHFGNGTRLTVT.